This entry features one T cell receptor (beta chain) sequence. Its specificity is unknown. Profiled with immunoSEQ multiplex PCR; TCRdb holds only in-frame clones, not every one. This table holds about 6,800 clones, more than 40% found once. These data come from a study of T cells in localized non-small cell lung cancer. The CDR3 spans 17 residues. Germline trimming cut 2 bases from V and 3 bases from J; bases unmatched to any gene: 6. Germline CDR1 is MNHGY and CDR2 is SAAAGT. Study-wide points: For the top 100 tumor clones, a median roughly 56 also appeared in adjacent lung. Uninvolved adjacent lung had more T cell clonality than any other tissue, topping tumor. Since sequencing was restricted to only one region of the tumor, intratumor heterogeneity remains a possibility.

The receptor's source is a man aged 40 to 75 with stage I lung adenocarcinoma. The rearrangement joins TRBV6-8 to TRBJ2-4, with TRBD1 identical over 11 bases. The sample here was lymph node tissue, taken before any cancer treatment. CDR3 in amino acids: CASSYGGQGAIKNIQYF. In nucleotides, the CDR3 is TGTGCCAGCAGTTACGGAGGACAGGGGGCTATCAAAAACATTCAGTACTTC.